The rows below give T cell receptor beta chains drawn from one sample of a study of sequential checkpoint blockade in melanoma. The repertoire was sequenced with immunoSEQ multiplex PCR; TCRdb's copy has only in-frame clones and lacks some. Here the sample spans around 9,100 clones, 59% being singletons. The starting material was CD8+ T cells sorted from blood (inferred from file names), obtained from a patient given nivolumab and ipilimumab in sequence. These receptors all stem from a human donor with melanoma. The CDR3 runs from the conserved cysteine through the conserved F or W. Fields, in order: clone size, J gene, V gene, D gene, CDR3 protein, CDR3 DNA. A D gene is named only where the DNA matches it firmly. Size tells how often a clone was seen (once, few, many) or the class of an expanded clone, and some rows leave it out.

clone size: once; J gene: TRBJ2-7; V gene: TRBV4-3; D gene: TRBD2; CDR3 protein: CASSQGLGGTYEQYF; CDR3 DNA: TGCGCCAGCAGCCAAGGGTTGGGGGGGACGTACGAGCAGTACTTC
clone size: .; J gene: TRBJ1-2; V gene: TRBV5-6; D gene: TRBD1; CDR3 protein: CASKSGQGKGYTF; CDR3 DNA: TGTGCCAGCAAGTCGGGACAGGGTAAAGGCTACACCTTC
clone size: .; J gene: TRBJ2-2; V gene: TRBV27; D gene: TRBD2; CDR3 protein: CATKGLAIGELFF; CDR3 DNA: TGTGCCACCAAGGGACTAGCAATCGGGGAGCTGTTTTTT
clone size: .; J gene: TRBJ2-5; V gene: TRBV27; D gene: TRBD2; CDR3 protein: CASSLSGGGLGTQYF; CDR3 DNA: TGTGCCAGCAGTTTATCGGGCGGGGGGCTAGGGACCCAGTACTTC
clone size: few; J gene: TRBJ1-2; V gene: TRBV5-1; D gene: TRBD1; CDR3 protein: CASSRTGTGGNGYTF; CDR3 DNA: TGCGCCAGCAGCCGTACGGGGACAGGGGGAAATGGCTACACCTTC
clone size: .; J gene: TRBJ2-2; V gene: TRBV7-9; D gene: TRBD1; CDR3 protein: CASSQGAGTGELFF; CDR3 DNA: TGTGCCAGCTCTCAGGGGGCTGGCACCGGGGAGCTGTTTTTT
clone size: few; J gene: TRBJ1-5; V gene: TRBV28; D gene: TRBD1; CDR3 protein: CASSSGTENNQPQHF; CDR3 DNA: TGTGCCAGCAGCTCCGGGACAGAAAACAATCAGCCCCAGCATTTT
clone size: few; J gene: TRBJ2-3; V gene: TRBV27; D gene: TRBD1; CDR3 protein: CASSLGGTGGGPDTQYF; CDR3 DNA: TGTGCCAGCAGTTTAGGTGGGACAGGGGGGGGTCCAGATACGCAGTATTTT
clone size: .; J gene: TRBJ1-1; V gene: TRBV7-9; D gene: .; CDR3 protein: CASSFREAFF; CDR3 DNA: TGTGCCAGCAGCTTCAGGGAAGCTTTCTTT
clone size: medium-sized; J gene: TRBJ1-2; V gene: TRBV5-6; D gene: .; CDR3 protein: CASSSRRGTTGYTF; CDR3 DNA: TGTGCCAGCAGCTCCAGGCGGGGAACCACTGGCTACACCTTC
clone size: .; J gene: TRBJ2-7; V gene: TRBV11-2; D gene: TRBD1; CDR3 protein: CASSFRQGEGYEQYF; CDR3 DNA: TGTGCCAGCAGCTTTCGACAGGGTGAAGGCTACGAGCAGTACTTC
clone size: .; J gene: TRBJ2-7; V gene: TRBV5-1; D gene: .; CDR3 protein: CASSLVGGGVDEQYF; CDR3 DNA: TGCGCCAGCAGCTTGGTTGGAGGGGGCGTCGACGAGCAGTACTTC
clone size: .; J gene: TRBJ2-3; V gene: TRBV27; D gene: .; CDR3 protein: CASSGGTDTQYF; CDR3 DNA: TGTGCCAGCAGCGGAGGCACAGATACGCAGTATTTT
clone size: few; J gene: TRBJ1-1; V gene: TRBV27; D gene: .; CDR3 protein: CASSSATGTTEAFF; CDR3 DNA: TGTGCCAGCAGTTCCGCGACAGGAACAACTGAAGCTTTCTTT
clone size: once; J gene: TRBJ2-1; V gene: TRBV5-4; D gene: .; CDR3 protein: CASSSYYNEQFF; CDR3 DNA: TGTGCCAGCAGCTCGTACTACAATGAGCAGTTCTTC
clone size: .; J gene: TRBJ2-7; V gene: TRBV9; D gene: .; CDR3 protein: CASSYLGLSSYEQYF; CDR3 DNA: TGTGCCAGCAGCTATTTGGGCCTAAGCTCCTACGAGCAGTACTTC
clone size: .; J gene: TRBJ1-6; V gene: TRBV6-5; D gene: .; CDR3 protein: CASSYSGTSSPLHF; CDR3 DNA: TGTGCCAGCAGTTACTCCGGGACATCTTCACCCCTCCACTTT
clone size: .; J gene: TRBJ1-2; V gene: TRBV15; D gene: TRBD1; CDR3 protein: CATSRGDREGYGYTF; CDR3 DNA: TGTGCCACCAGCAGAGGGGACAGGGAGGGCTATGGCTACACCTTC
clone size: .; J gene: TRBJ1-5; V gene: TRBV11-2; D gene: TRBD1; CDR3 protein: CASSLGTGYSNQPQHF; CDR3 DNA: TGTGCCAGCAGCTTAGGGACAGGGTATAGCAATCAGCCCCAGCATTTT
clone size: .; J gene: TRBJ2-7; V gene: TRBV7-2; D gene: TRBD1; CDR3 protein: CASSAKDRVTYEQYF; CDR3 DNA: TGTGCCAGCAGCGCCAAGGACAGGGTGACCTACGAGCAGTACTTC
clone size: .; J gene: TRBJ2-7; V gene: TRBV4-1; D gene: TRBD2; CDR3 protein: CASSQDGLAGNEQYF; CDR3 DNA: TGCGCCAGCAGCCAAGACGGGCTAGCGGGGAACGAGCAGTACTTC
clone size: medium-sized; J gene: TRBJ1-5; V gene: TRBV27; D gene: .; CDR3 protein: CASSLQSGNQPQHF; CDR3 DNA: TGTGCCAGCAGTTTACAGTCAGGCAATCAGCCCCAGCATTTT
clone size: .; J gene: TRBJ1-5; V gene: TRBV5-5; D gene: TRBD1; CDR3 protein: CASSMGTGGSNQPQHF; CDR3 DNA: TGTGCCAGCAGCATGGGGACAGGGGGTAGCAATCAGCCCCAGCATTTT
clone size: .; J gene: TRBJ2-3; V gene: TRBV28; D gene: TRBD2; CDR3 protein: CAAEGLTSTDTQYF; CDR3 DNA: TGCGCGGCTGAGGGACTAACTAGCACAGATACGCAGTATTTT
clone size: .; J gene: TRBJ2-1; V gene: TRBV5-6; D gene: .; CDR3 protein: CASSLGQLTYNEQFF; CDR3 DNA: TGTGCCAGCAGCTTAGGACAGCTGACCTACAATGAGCAGTTCTTC
clone size: few; J gene: TRBJ1-2; V gene: TRBV14; D gene: TRBD1; CDR3 protein: CASSPTGGAFGYTF; CDR3 DNA: TGTGCCAGCAGCCCGACAGGGGGGGCCTTTGGCTACACCTTC
clone size: medium-sized; J gene: TRBJ2-7; V gene: TRBV7-6; D gene: .; CDR3 protein: CASSSPEIPYEQYF; CDR3 DNA: TGTGCCAGCAGCTCGCCGGAGATCCCCTACGAGCAGTACTTC
clone size: few; J gene: TRBJ2-1; V gene: TRBV4-3; D gene: TRBD2; CDR3 protein: CASSPGLAYNEQFF; CDR3 DNA: TGCGCCAGCAGCCCGGGACTAGCATACAATGAGCAGTTCTTC
clone size: .; J gene: TRBJ2-2; V gene: TRBV2; D gene: TRBD2; CDR3 protein: CASSWTSGGANTGELFF; CDR3 DNA: TGTGCCAGCAGTTGGACTAGCGGGGGAGCGAACACCGGGGAGCTGTTTTTT
clone size: .; J gene: TRBJ2-7; V gene: TRBV7-9; D gene: .; CDR3 protein: CASSPMTGKVEQYF; CDR3 DNA: TGTGCCAGCAGCCCCATGACAGGAAAGGTGGAGCAGTACTTC
clone size: once; J gene: TRBJ2-7; V gene: TRBV30; D gene: .; CDR3 protein: CAWSPGAYEQYF; CDR3 DNA: TGTGCCTGGAGCCCGGGGGCCTACGAGCAGTACTTC
clone size: .; J gene: TRBJ2-1; V gene: TRBV27; D gene: TRBD2; CDR3 protein: CATAVAAGGAEQFF; CDR3 DNA: TGTGCCACAGCAGTGGCAGCGGGGGGTGCTGAGCAGTTCTTC
clone size: .; J gene: TRBJ1-5; V gene: TRBV7-9; D gene: .; CDR3 protein: CASSMGGNQPQHF; CDR3 DNA: TGTGCCAGCAGCATGGGCGGCAATCAGCCCCAGCATTTT
clone size: few; J gene: TRBJ2-3; V gene: TRBV28; D gene: TRBD2; CDR3 protein: CASSLPQRGGWTDTQYF; CDR3 DNA: TGTGCCAGCAGTTTACCTCAGCGGGGGGGTTGGACAGATACGCAGTATTTT
clone size: .; J gene: TRBJ2-3; V gene: TRBV9; D gene: TRBD1; CDR3 protein: CASSRRDRGTDTQYF; CDR3 DNA: TGTGCCAGCAGCCGGAGGGACAGGGGCACAGATACGCAGTATTTT